These T cell receptor beta chains were read from a single sample in a study of control samples from healthy donors and cancer patients. TCRdb's copy holds only in-frame clones and misses some; the assay was immunoSEQ multiplex PCR. The sample yields under 90,000 clones, over 80% seen once. The specimen sequenced was blood. The receptors shown here come from a woman aged 55-75 years in good health. Both conserved end residues are part of each CDR3. The D gene is left open where the match is weak. Rows give clone size only sometimes, using once, few, many, or a class for an expanded clone.

abundance	v_gene	d_gene	j_gene	CDR3nt	CDR3aa
.	TRBV7-2	TRBD2	TRBJ2-1	TGTGCCAGCAGTTTACTAGCGGGTATCTCCCACAATGAGCAGTTCTTC	CASSLLAGISHNEQFF
.	TRBV15	.	TRBJ2-7	TGTGCCACCAGCAGGGGTCCCGGCTACGAGCAGTACTTC	CATSRGPGYEQYF
few	TRBV5-6	TRBD2	TRBJ2-1	TGTGCCAGCAGCTTACGCTCCGGGACTAGCTACAACAATGAGCAGTTCTTC	CASSLRSGTSYNNEQFF
.	TRBV28	.	TRBJ1-1	TGTGCCAGCAGTGTGGACAGAAAGCGGGAAGCTTTCTTT	CASSVDRKREAFF
.	TRBV19	TRBD1	TRBJ2-4	TGTGTCAGTAGTACGGGACAGGGATCAAACATTCAGTACTTC	CVSSTGQGSNIQYF
.	TRBV7-2	TRBD1	TRBJ1-2	TGTGCCAGCAGCTTAGCGGGGACAGCTCATGGCTACACCTTC	CASSLAGTAHGYTF
.	TRBV28	.	TRBJ2-7	TGTGCCAGCTCCTTAGGGGGGGCTCCTCTCTACGAGCAGTACTTC	CASSLGGAPLYEQYF
.	TRBV29-1	TRBD1	TRBJ1-1	TGCAGCGCCGGGACAGGGGTAAGCACTGAAGCTTTCTTT	CSAGTGVSTEAFF
.	TRBV28	.	TRBJ2-7	TGTGCCAGCAGTCTGGTCACCCGAGGGGCCCTTTTATACGAGCAGTACTTC	CASSLVTRGALLYEQYF
.	TRBV12-3/TRBV12-4	.	TRBJ2-2	TGTGCCAGCCTATGGAGCGCAGGGGAGCTGTTTTTT	CASLWSAGELFF
.	TRBV30	TRBD2	TRBJ2-6	TGTGCCTGGAGGACAACCGGGACTAGCGGCATCTCTGGGGCCAACGTCCTGACTTTC	CAWRTTGTSGISGANVLTF
.	TRBV2	TRBD1	TRBJ1-5	TGTGCCAGCAGGTTTACCGGGACAGGCCCACAGCCCCAGCATTTT	CASRFTGTGPQPQHF
.	TRBV9	.	TRBJ2-5	TGTGCCAGCAGCCCCCTGGGCAGGGAAGAGACCCAGTACTTC	CASSPLGREETQYF
.	TRBV19	.	TRBJ1-2	TGTGCCAGTAGTTGGGGAGATGGCTACACCTTC	CASSWGDGYTF
.	TRBV7-2	.	TRBJ2-1	TGTGCCAGCAGCTCAAAAGTGGGGGGTGAGCAGTTCTTC	CASSSKVGGEQFF
.	TRBV19	TRBD1	TRBJ2-1	TGTGCCAGCCTCCCGGGACAGGGGAGGAATGAGCAGTTCTTC	CASLPGQGRNEQFF
.	TRBV7-2	TRBD1	TRBJ2-7	TGTGCCAGCAGCTTAGGTGGACAGGGGTTCGACGAGCAGTACTTC	CASSLGGQGFDEQYF
.	TRBV7-3	.	TRBJ2-3	TGTGCCAGCAGCTTAACATTTCAGGGTGGTAGCACAGATACGCAGTATTTT	CASSLTFQGGSTDTQYF
once	TRBV7-9	.	TRBJ1-4	TGTGCCAGCAGCTTAGTAGTCGGTGAAAAACTGTTTTTT	CASSLVVGEKLFF
.	TRBV4-1	.	TRBJ1-1	TGCGCCAGCAGCCCGAGGGAGGGAGGTGACACTGAAGCTTTCTTT	CASSPREGGDTEAFF
.	TRBV18	TRBD2	TRBJ2-1	TGTGCCAGCTCAATTACTAGCGGGAGATACAATGAGCAGTTCTTC	CASSITSGRYNEQFF
.	TRBV5-1	TRBD1	TRBJ1-1	TGCGCCAGCAGCCGCTGGGGACAGGGGAACACTGAAGCTTTCTTT	CASSRWGQGNTEAFF
.	TRBV30	.	TRBJ1-5	TGTGCCTGGAGTGTGCAAGGGGGCAATCAGCCCCAGCATTTT	CAWSVQGGNQPQHF
once	TRBV14	.	TRBJ2-1	TGTGCCAGCAGCCAAGAGCCGGCGGTATACAATGAGCAGTTCTTC	CASSQEPAVYNEQFF
.	TRBV28	TRBD1	TRBJ1-1	TGTGCCAGCAGTATCAACAGGGGATCTGAAGCTTTCTTT	CASSINRGSEAFF
.	TRBV24-1	.	TRBJ2-7	TGTGCCACCAGTGGGAGTGCAACCTCCTACGAGCAGTACTTC	CATSGSATSYEQYF
.	TRBV27	TRBD1	TRBJ2-7	TGTGCCAGCAGTTTCCCGGACAGGGCCTACGAGCAGTACTTC	CASSFPDRAYEQYF
.	TRBV2	TRBD2	TRBJ2-7	TGTGCCAGCAGTGTAGAAGCGGGAGGATCCTACGAGCAGTACTTC	CASSVEAGGSYEQYF
once	TRBV30	.	TRBJ2-7	TGTGCCTGGAGTGGGGAGCGGGTATACGAGCAGTACTTC	CAWSGERVYEQYF
.	TRBV7-9	.	TRBJ1-1	TGTGCCAGCAGCTCGAGTGACGGGAACACTGAAGCTTTCTTT	CASSSSDGNTEAFF
.	TRBV27	.	TRBJ2-3	TGTGCCAGCAGCCCCTCCCGCACAGATACGCAGTATTTT	CASSPSRTDTQYF
.	TRBV5-5	.	TRBJ1-5	TGTGCCAGCAGCCTGATGGTGGAAAGCAATCAGCCCCAGCATTTT	CASSLMVESNQPQHF
.	TRBV19	TRBD2	TRBJ2-1	TGTGCCAGTAGTAGGATAGGAGGGCTAGCGGTCAATGAGCAGTTCTTC	CASSRIGGLAVNEQFF
.	TRBV5-1	.	TRBJ2-2	TGCGCCAGCAGCTTGGCAGGGTATACCGGGGAGCTGTTTTTT	CASSLAGYTGELFF
.	TRBV29-1	TRBD1	TRBJ1-2	TGCAGCGTTGAAGGCAGTTTACAGGGGTATGGCTATGGCTACACCTTC	CSVEGSLQGYGYGYTF
.	TRBV3-1/TRBV3-2	TRBD1	TRBJ1-6	TGTGCCAGCAGCCATCGGGGACAGTATAATTCACCCCTCCACTTT	CASSHRGQYNSPLHF
.	TRBV5-1	.	TRBJ2-2	TGCGCCAGCAGCTTGGGAGGCAGGGAAGGAACCGGGGAGCTGTTTTTT	CASSLGGREGTGELFF
.	TRBV29-1	.	TRBJ2-3	TGCAGCGTTGAAGGACTAGGGGGGGATACGCAGTATTTT	CSVEGLGGDTQYF
.	TRBV3-1/TRBV3-2	TRBD2	TRBJ2-1	TGTGCCAGCAGCGAACTGACTAGCGGGAAGGCGGCTGAGCAGTTCTTC	CASSELTSGKAAEQFF
once	TRBV10-3	.	TRBJ2-6	TGTGCCATCAGTGTTGGCAGGGTGTCGGGGGCCAACGTCCTGACTTTC	CAISVGRVSGANVLTF
.	TRBV9	TRBD1	TRBJ1-3	TGTGCCAGCAGCGTAGCAGGGGGGGCTGGAAACACCATATATTTT	CASSVAGGAGNTIYF